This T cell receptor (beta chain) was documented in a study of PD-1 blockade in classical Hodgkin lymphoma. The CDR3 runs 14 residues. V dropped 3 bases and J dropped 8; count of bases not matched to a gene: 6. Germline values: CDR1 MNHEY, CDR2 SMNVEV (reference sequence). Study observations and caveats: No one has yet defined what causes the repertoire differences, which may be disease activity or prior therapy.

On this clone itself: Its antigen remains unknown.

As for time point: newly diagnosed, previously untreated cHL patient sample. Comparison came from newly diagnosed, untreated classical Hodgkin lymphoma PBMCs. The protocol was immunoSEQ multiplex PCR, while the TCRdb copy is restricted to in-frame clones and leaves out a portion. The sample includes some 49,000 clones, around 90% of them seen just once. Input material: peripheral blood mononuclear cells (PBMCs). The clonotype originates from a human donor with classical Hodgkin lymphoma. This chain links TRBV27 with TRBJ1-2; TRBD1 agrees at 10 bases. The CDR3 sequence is CASSFAGQGTGYTF. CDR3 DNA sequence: TGTGCCAGCAGTTTTGCGGGACAGGGGACAGGCTACACCTTC.